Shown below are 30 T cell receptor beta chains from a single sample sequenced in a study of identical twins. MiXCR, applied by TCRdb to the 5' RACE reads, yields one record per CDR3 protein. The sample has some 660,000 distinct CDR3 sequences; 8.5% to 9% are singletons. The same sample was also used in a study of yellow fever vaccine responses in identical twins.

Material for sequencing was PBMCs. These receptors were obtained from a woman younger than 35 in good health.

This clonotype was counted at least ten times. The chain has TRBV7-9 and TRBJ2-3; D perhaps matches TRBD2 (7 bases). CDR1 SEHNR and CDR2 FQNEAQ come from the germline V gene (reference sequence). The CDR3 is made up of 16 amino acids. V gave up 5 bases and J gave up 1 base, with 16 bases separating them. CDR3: CASSPAGAGGTDTQYF. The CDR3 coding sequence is TGTGCCAGCAGCCCCGCGGGGGCGGGGGGCACAGATACGCAGTATTTT.

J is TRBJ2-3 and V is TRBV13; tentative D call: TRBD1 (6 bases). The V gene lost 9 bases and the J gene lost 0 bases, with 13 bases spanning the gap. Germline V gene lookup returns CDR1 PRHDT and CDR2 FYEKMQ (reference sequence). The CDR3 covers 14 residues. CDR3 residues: CASAGASSTDTQYF. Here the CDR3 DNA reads TGTGCCAGTGCAGGGGCCTCTAGCACAGATACGCAGTATTTT.

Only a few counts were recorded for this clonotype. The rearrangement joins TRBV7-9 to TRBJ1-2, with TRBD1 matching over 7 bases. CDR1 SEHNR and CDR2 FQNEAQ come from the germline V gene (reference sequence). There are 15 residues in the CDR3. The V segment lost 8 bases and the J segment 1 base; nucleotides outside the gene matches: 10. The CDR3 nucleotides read TGTGCCAGCTCCGGTAGGGACAGCTTTAACTATGGCTACACCTTC. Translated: CASSGRDSFNYGYTF.

The CDR3 protein is CASSLDLLRVEQFF. The CDR3 nucleotides read TGTGCCAGCAGTTTAGATCTTTTACGGGTTGAGCAGTTCTTC. The V call is TRBV27, the J call TRBJ2-1; D is undetermined. The CDR3 extends over 14 amino acids. CDR1 is MNHEY and CDR2 is SMNVEV in the germline V gene (reference sequence). The ends were cut back, 2 bases at V and 9 bases at J, with 14 bases in the middle.

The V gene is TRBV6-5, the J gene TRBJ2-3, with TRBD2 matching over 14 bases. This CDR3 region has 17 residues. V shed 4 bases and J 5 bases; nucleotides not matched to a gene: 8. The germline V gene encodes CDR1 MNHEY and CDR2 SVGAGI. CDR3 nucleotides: TGTGCCAGCAGTTTAGGGACTAGCGGGAGCTGGGGAGATACGCAGTATTTT. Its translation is CASSLGTSGSWGDTQYF.

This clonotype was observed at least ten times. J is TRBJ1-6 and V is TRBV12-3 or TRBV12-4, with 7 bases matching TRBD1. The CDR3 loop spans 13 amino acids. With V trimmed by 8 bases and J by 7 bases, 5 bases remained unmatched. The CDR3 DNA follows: TGTGCCAGCTCGGACAGGTCCAATTCACCCCTCCACTTT. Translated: CASSDRSNSPLHF.

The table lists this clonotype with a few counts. The DNA for the CDR3 is TGTGCCAGCAGGTTAAAAGGGGCTGAGCAGTTCTTC. Encoded protein: CASRLKGAEQFF. The chain carries TRBV5-5 and TRBJ2-1, with a possible D match to TRBD1 (5 bases). Germline CDR1 reads SGHKS; CDR2 reads YYEKEE (reference sequence). The V end lost 5 bases, the J end lost 9 bases, and 12 bases lay between the germline ends. CDR3 length equals 12 residues.

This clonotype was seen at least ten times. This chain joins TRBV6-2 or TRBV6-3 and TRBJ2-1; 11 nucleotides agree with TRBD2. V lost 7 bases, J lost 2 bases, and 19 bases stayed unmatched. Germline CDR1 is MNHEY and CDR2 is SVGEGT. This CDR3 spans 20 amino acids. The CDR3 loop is CASTDVTWLAGGRTYNEQFF. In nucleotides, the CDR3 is TGTGCCAGCACCGACGTTACCTGGCTAGCGGGGGGCAGGACCTACAATGAGCAGTTCTTC.

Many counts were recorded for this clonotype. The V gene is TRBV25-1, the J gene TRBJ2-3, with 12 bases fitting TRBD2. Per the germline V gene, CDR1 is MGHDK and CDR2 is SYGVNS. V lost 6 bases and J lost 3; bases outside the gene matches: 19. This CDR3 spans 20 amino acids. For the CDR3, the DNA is TGTGCCAGCAGGGAAACCCCACGGACTAGCGGGAACGTCGTGACAGATACGCAGTATTTT. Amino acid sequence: CASRETPRTSGNVVTDTQYF. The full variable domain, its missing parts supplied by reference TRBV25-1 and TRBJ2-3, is EADIYQTPRYLVIGTGKKITLECSQTMGHDKMYWYQQDPGMELHLIHYSYGVNSTEKGDLSSESTVSRIRTEHFPLTLESARPSHTSQYLCASRETPRTSGNVVTDTQYFGPGTRLTVL.

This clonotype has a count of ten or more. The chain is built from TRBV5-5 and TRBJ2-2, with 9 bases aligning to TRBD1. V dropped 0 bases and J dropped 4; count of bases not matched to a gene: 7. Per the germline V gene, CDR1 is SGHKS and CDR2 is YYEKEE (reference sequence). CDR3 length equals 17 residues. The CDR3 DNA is TGTGCCAGCAGCTTGGGACTGGGACAGGGAGTCACCGGGGAGCTGTTTTTT. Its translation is CASSLGLGQGVTGELFF.

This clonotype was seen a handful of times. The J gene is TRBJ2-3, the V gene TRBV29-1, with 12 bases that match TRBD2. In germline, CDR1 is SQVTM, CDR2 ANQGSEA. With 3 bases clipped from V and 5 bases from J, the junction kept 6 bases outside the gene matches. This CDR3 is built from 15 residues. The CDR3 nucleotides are TGCAGCGTTGATCCGGGACTAGCGGGCCAAGATACGCAGTATTTT. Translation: CSVDPGLAGQDTQYF.

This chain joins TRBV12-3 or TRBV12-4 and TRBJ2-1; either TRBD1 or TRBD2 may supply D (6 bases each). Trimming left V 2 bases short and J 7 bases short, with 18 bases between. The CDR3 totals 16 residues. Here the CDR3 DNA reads TGTGCCAGCAGTTTAACGGAGGGGGAACATCGGAATGAGCAGTTCTTC. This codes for CASSLTEGEHRNEQFF.

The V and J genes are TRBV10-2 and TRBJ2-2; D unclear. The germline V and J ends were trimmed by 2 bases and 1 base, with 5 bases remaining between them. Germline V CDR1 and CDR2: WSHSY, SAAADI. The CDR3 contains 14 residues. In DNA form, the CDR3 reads TGCGCCAGCAGTGAGAGCCAGAACACCGGGGAGCTGTTTTTT. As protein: CASSESQNTGELFF.

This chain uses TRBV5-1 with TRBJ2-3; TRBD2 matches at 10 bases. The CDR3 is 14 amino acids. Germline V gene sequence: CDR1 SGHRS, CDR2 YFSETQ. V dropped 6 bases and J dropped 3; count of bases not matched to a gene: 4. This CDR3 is CASTSGGDTDTQYF. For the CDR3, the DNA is TGCGCCAGCACTAGCGGGGGAGATACAGATACGCAGTATTTT.

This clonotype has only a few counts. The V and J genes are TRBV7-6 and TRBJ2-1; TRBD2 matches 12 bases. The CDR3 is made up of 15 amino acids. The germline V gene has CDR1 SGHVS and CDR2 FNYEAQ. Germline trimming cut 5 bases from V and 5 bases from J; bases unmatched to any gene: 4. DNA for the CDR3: TGTGCCAGCAGCGTACTAGCGGGGGGTAACAATGAGCAGTTCTTC. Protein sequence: CASSVLAGGNNEQFF.

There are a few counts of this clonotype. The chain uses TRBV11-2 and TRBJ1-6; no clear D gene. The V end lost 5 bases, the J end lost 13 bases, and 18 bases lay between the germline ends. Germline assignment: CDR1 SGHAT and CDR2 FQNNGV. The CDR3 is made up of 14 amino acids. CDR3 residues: CASSRTAVEFPLHF. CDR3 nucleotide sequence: TGTGCCAGCAGCCGCACGGCCGTTGAGTTTCCCCTCCACTTT.

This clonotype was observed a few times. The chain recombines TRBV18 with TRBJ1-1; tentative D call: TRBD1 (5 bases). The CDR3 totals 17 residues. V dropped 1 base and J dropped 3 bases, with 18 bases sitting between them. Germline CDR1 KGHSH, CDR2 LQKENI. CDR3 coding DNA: TGTGCCAGCTCACCACGACCCAGGGTAACGGGGGACACTGAAGCTTTCTTT. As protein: CASSPRPRVTGDTEAFF. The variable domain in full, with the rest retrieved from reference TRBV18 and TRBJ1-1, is NAGVMQNPRHLVRRRGQEARLRCSPMKGHSHVYWYRQLPEEGLKFMVYLQKENIIDESGMPKERFSAEFPKEGPSILRIQQVVRGDSAAYFCASSPRPRVTGDTEAFFGQGTRLTVV.

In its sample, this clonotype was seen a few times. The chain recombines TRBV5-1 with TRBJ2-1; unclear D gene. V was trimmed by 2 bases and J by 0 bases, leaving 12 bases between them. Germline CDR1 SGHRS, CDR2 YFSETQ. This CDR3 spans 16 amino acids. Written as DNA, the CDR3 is TGCGCCAGCAGCTTAGCAGTCTTTGGCTCCTACAATGAGCAGTTCTTC. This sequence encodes CASSLAVFGSYNEQFF. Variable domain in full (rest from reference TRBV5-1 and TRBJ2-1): KAGVTQTPRYLIKTRGQQVTLSCSPISGHRSVSWYQQTPGQGLQFLFEYFSETQRNKGNFPGRFSGRQFSNSRSEMNVSTLELGDSALYLCASSLAVFGSYNEQFFGPGTRLTVL.

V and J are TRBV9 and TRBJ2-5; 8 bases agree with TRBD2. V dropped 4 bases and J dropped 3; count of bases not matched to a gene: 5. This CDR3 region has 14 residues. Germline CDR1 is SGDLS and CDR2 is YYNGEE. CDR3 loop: CASSRVRGEETQYF. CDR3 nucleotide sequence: TGTGCCAGCAGCCGAGTGCGGGGGGAAGAGACCCAGTACTTC.

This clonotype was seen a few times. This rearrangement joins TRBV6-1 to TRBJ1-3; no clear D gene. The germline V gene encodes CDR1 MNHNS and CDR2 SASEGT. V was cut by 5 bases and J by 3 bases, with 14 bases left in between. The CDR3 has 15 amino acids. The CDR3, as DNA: TGTGCCAGCAGTCGCTGGGAAATGGATGGAAACACCATATATTTT. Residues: CASSRWEMDGNTIYF.

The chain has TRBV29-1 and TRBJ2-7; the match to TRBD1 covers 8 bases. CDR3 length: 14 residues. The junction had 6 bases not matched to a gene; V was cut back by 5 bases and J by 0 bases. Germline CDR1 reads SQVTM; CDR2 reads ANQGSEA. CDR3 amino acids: CSVTGTGSSYEQYF. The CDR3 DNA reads TGCAGCGTTACTGGGACAGGTAGCTCCTACGAGCAGTACTTC.

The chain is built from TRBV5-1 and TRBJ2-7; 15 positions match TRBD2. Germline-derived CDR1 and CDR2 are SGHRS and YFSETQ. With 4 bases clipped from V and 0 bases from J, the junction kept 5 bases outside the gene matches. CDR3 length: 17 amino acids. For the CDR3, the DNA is TGCGCCAGCAGCCTGGGACTAGCGGGAGGCCGCTCCTACGAGCAGTACTTC. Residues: CASSLGLAGGRSYEQYF. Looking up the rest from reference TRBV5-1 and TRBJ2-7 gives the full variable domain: KAGVTQTPRYLIKTRGQQVTLSCSPISGHRSVSWYQQTPGQGLQFLFEYFSETQRNKGNFPGRFSGRQFSNSRSEMNVSTLELGDSALYLCASSLGLAGGRSYEQYFGPGTRLTVT.

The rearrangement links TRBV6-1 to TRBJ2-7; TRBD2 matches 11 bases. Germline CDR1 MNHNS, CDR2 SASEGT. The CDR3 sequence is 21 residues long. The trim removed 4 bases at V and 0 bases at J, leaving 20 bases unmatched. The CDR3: CASSASRGDPGLAVSSYEQYF. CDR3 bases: TGTGCCAGCAGTGCTAGCAGGGGAGACCCGGGACTAGCGGTGAGCTCCTACGAGCAGTACTTC.

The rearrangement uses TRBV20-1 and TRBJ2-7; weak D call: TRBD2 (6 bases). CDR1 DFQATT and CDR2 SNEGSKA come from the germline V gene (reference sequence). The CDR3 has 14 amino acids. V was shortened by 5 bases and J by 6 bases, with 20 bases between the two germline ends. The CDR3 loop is CSAHRDSLTGEQYF. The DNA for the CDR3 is TGCAGTGCTCACCGGGACTCTTTGACTGGCGAGCAGTACTTC.

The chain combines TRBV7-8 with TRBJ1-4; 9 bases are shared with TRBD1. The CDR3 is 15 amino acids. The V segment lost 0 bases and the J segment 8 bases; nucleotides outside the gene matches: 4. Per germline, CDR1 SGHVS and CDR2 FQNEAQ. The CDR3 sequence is CASSLADRGGEKLFF. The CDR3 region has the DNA TGTGCCAGCAGCTTAGCGGACAGGGGCGGCGAAAAACTGTTTTTT.

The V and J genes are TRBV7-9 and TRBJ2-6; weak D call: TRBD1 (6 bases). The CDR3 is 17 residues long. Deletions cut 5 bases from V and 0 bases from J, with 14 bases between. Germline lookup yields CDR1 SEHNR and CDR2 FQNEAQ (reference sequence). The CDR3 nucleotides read TGTGCCAGCAGCGGTTCGGACAGTACCTCTGGGGCCAACGTCCTGACTTTC. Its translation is CASSGSDSTSGANVLTF.

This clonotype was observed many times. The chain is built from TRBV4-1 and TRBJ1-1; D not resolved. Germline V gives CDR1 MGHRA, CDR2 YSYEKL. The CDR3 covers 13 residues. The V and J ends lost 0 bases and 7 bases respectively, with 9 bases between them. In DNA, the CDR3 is TGCGCCAGCAGCCAAGATGGGGTCGGTGAAGCTTTCTTT. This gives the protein CASSQDGVGEAFF.

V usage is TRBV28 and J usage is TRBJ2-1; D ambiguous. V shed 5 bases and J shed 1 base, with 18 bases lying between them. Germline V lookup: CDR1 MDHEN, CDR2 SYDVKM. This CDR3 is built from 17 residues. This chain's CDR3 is CASSPPPAIRSYNEQFF. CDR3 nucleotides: TGTGCCAGCAGTCCCCCCCCGGCAATTAGGTCCTACAATGAGCAGTTCTTC. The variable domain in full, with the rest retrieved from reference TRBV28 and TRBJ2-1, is DVKVTQSSRYLVKRTGEKVFLECVQDMDHENMFWYRQDPGLGLRLIYFSYDVKMKEKGDIPEGYSVSREKKERFSLILESASTNQTSMYLCASSPPPAIRSYNEQFFGPGTRLTVL.

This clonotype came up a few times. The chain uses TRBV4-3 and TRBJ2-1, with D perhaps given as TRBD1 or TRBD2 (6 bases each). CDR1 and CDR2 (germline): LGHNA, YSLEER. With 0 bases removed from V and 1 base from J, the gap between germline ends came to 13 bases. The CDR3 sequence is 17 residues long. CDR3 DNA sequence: TGCGCCAGCAGCCAAGATCGATGGGGGGCTTCCTACAATGAGCAGTTCTTC. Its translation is CASSQDRWGASYNEQFF.

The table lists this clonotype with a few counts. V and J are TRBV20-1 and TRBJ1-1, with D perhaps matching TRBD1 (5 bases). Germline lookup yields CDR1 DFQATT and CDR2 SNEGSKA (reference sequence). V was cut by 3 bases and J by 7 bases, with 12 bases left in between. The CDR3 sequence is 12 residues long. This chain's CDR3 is CSARETGLEAFF. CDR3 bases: TGCAGTGCTAGGGAAACAGGACTTGAAGCTTTCTTT.